This TCR beta chain was sequenced during a study of blood T cells in healthy people across ages (dated by TCRdb to about 2015). About the study as a whole: In model experiments, roughly one uniquely barcoded TCR beta cDNA molecule per two T cells was captured by template switching. Four age groups were formed from the donors: young (average approximately 16 years), middle-aged (roughly 38), aged (under 70) and long-lived (82). To avoid experimental bias, donors of different ages were distributed randomly across sequencing lanes. The study measured age-related changes in TCR beta repertoire diversity using deep sequencing normalized with unique cDNA molecular identifiers. Two additional independent replicas of 1 million unique cDNA reads from the same blood draw were analyzed for two donors (one aged 18 to 30 and one aged 80 or older).

Study-wide conclusions, independent of this receptor: Since profiling was done on bulk unsorted PBMCs, naive and antigen-experienced compartments could not be conclusively compared. As age increased, observed TCR beta diversity per million T cells dropped in a roughly linear way, and a significant reduction was already evident by age 40. Compared with the aged group, the long-lived group had more naive CD4+ T cells, fewer expanded clones and increased TCR diversity, suggesting age selection. Observed TCR beta diversity correlated strongly with the percentage of naive T cells measured by flow cytometry. Estimates of total diversity from one million sequenced T cells were regarded as lower bounds and underestimates. Because donor CMV infection status was unknown, age-related changes in expanded clonotypes were potentially confounded.

The approximately 41 donors, aged about 6 to 95 years, were systemically healthy Caucasian individuals from Russia. Each donor gave approximately 9.4 milliliters of peripheral blood, drawn into EDTA-treated Vacutainer tubes. Ficoll-Paque density-gradient centrifugation was used to isolate PBMCs, with at least 6 million per sample. Total RNA, at least 5 micrograms per sample, was extracted from PBMCs with Trizol reagent. Naive CD45RAhigh/CD27high T cell percentages were measured by flow cytometry on a PBMC aliquot from every donor. Library construction relied on 5' RACE. TCRdb names Illumina HiSeq 2500 as the instrument used. A second PCR of about 7 to 12 cycles was run with a J-beta primer mix and a sample-barcoded 5' primer. Each TCR beta cDNA molecule received a unique molecular identifier from a template-switch 5' adaptor carrying 12 random nucleotides. At least 3 million CDR3-containing paired-end reads were obtained from each sample. First-strand cDNA synthesis was performed from all RNA using the Mint cDNA synthesis kit, with priming by a TRBC-specific oligonucleotide. Following uracil-DNA glycosylase treatment, a first 18-cycle PCR with universal primers M1SS and BC2_uni_R was performed on all cDNA. The paper's processing steps were these. Normalization of each sample was performed by random selection of 1 million high-quality reads, each carrying a distinct molecular identifier. Reads with shared molecular identifiers were discarded instead of being binned into consensus sequences. MiTCR, with a Q25 quality threshold and the strictest error-elimination algorithm, was used for CDR3 identification, clonotype clustering and error correction. A nonparametric unseen species model with Euler transformation was used to estimate lower-bound total TCR beta diversity. The public reads were reprocessed in TCRdb via fastp at Q25 and MiXCR, keeping in-frame beta chains. Every entry covers one CDR3 protein and lists the most common genes and DNA from its rows. The V and J calls shown here were made by TCRdb, not taken from the authors' results. The sample table records 650,000 to 800,000 distinct CDR3 sequences; approximately 44% of these occur just once. About 21% of the sample belongs to the ten largest clones.

A remark on this clonotype: Its antigen is not yet known. Base quality data are lacking; no much larger clone is found one base away.

Including cysteine and phenylalanine, the CDR3 has 13 amino acids. The sequence is cut down to CDR3 DNA, 39 bases in frame from base 1. The germline V gene sets CDR1 to SQVTM and CDR2 to ANQGSEA. The V and J ends are trimmed by 8 bases and 0 bases, leaving 13 bases between them. The sequence links TRBV29-1 to TRBJ1-1; TRBD1 is a possible D gene, resting on 5 matching bases. Input material: blood. The TCR comes from a man in his sixties in good health. CDR3 loop: CSIGGGMNTEAFF. The DNA sequence reads TGCAGCATTGGGGGAGGGATGAACACTGAAGCTTTCTTT. Reference TRBV29-1 and TRBJ1-1 genes cover what lies past the CDR3, so the full variable domain is SAVISQKPSRDICQRGTSLTIQCQVDSQVTMMFWYRQQPGQSLTLIATANQGSEATYESGFVIDKFPISRPNLTFSTLTVSNMSPEDSSIYLCSIGGGMNTEAFFGQGTRLTVV.